This T cell receptor (beta chain) stems from a study of T cells after posttransplantation cyclophosphamide. General study points: Recipient CMV seropositivity and CMV reactivation strongly tracked TRB clonality. Skin or GI-infiltrating T cells shared few TRB sequences with blood. Later blood repertoires were often dominated by clones from the donor CD8+ memory compartment.

This clone was picked up many times. The antigen remains undetermined. This related bone marrow graft donor gave peripheral blood on the day of marrow donation. Trimming took 3 bases from V and 0 from J; bases not matched to a gene: 7. Per the germline V gene, CDR1 is LNHDA and CDR2 is SQIVND (reference sequence). This CDR3 spans 17 amino acids. Repertoires were generated with immunoSEQ multiplex PCR, while TCRdb's copy carries only in-frame clones and drops some. Sampling found more than 9,500 clones, none seen once. Input material: PBMCs. The TCR comes from a woman between 40 and 50 years old in good health, CMV-negative, and a related stem cell transplant donor. V and J are TRBV19 and TRBJ2-1, with 8 bases identical to TRBD1. The CDR3 is CASSITGGYSSYNEQFF. The CDR3 nucleotides are TGTGCCAGTAGTATCACAGGGGGTTATAGCTCCTACAATGAGCAGTTCTTC.